Listed here are 30 T cell receptor beta chains from one sample, sequenced in a study of blood T cell repertoires in COVID-19. Sequencing was performed with immunoSEQ multiplex PCR; in TCRdb, only in-frame clones are kept and a portion is missing. The sample yields over 95,000 clones, around 89% seen once. The specimen sequenced was peripheral blood. These receptors were obtained from a human donor with acute or convalescent COVID-19. The donor label of this sample is uncertain.

The gene calls are TRBV9 and TRBJ1-1, with TRBD1 matching 7 bases. The CDR3 is 15 amino acids. The V gene's germline CDR1 is SGDLS and CDR2 YYNGEE. Trimming at V came to 0 bases and at J to 5 bases, leaving 7 bases not matched to a gene. CDR3 DNA sequence: TGTGCCAGCAGCGTAGGGGGGGACAGTTGGACTGAAGCTTTCTTT. Protein product: CASSVGGDSWTEAFF.

The V call is TRBV5-8, the J call TRBJ1-5; 8 nucleotides align to TRBD1. The CDR3 is 15 amino acids. The germline V gene has CDR1 SGHTS and CDR2 YDEGEE. Trimming cost V 5 bases and J 4 bases; bases outside gene matches: 8. Here the CDR3 DNA reads TGTGCCAGCAGATGGCCGGACAGGGCTAATCAGCCCCAGCATTTT. It yields the protein CASRWPDRANQPQHF. Combining the CDR3 with reference TRBV5-8 and TRBJ1-5 gives the whole variable domain EAGVTQSPTHLIKTRGQQATLRCSPISGHTSVYWYQQALGLGLQFLLWYDEGEERNRGNFPPRFSGRQFPNYSSELNVNALELEDSALYLCASRWPDRANQPQHFGDGTRLSIL.

This chain links TRBV29-1 with TRBJ1-3; 7 bases align to TRBD1. The germline V gene has CDR1 SQVTM and CDR2 ANQGSEA. The CDR3 totals 14 residues. V gave up 6 bases and J gave up 2 bases; unmatched junction bases: 7. The CDR3 DNA reads as TGCAGCGTAGCAGACAGGGTGCCTGGAAACACCATATATTTT. This sequence encodes CSVADRVPGNTIYF.

V is TRBV4-3 and J is TRBJ2-7; 8 bases are a match to TRBD1. V shed 3 bases and J 7 bases; nucleotides not matched to a gene: 8. The V gene's germline CDR1 is LGHNA and CDR2 YSLEER. This CDR3 has 14 residues. CDR3 amino acids: CASSHGTGGREQYF. The CDR3 DNA sequence: TGCGCCAGCAGCCACGGGACAGGAGGACGGGAGCAGTACTTC.

As for this clone: This CDR3 is also generated by other DNA sequences in the sample. The chain combines TRBV7-9 with TRBJ1-5; 7 bases line up with TRBD1. V dropped 3 bases and J dropped 2; count of bases not matched to a gene: 4. Germline V gene sequence: CDR1 SEHNR, CDR2 FQNEAQ (reference sequence). CDR3 size: 15 residues. CDR3 residues: CASSLGTAGNQPQHF. Here the CDR3 DNA reads TGTGCCAGCAGCTTGGGGACAGCGGGCAATCAGCCCCAGCATTTT.

With regard to this clone: At the DNA level, this CDR3 is encoded by other sequences in the same sample as well. CDR3 sequence reads: CASSSMGQGNSPLHF. CDR3 nucleotides: TGTGCCAGCAGTTCTATGGGACAGGGCAATTCACCCCTCCACTTT. The chain has TRBV28 and TRBJ1-6; TRBD1 agrees at 9 bases. Germline CDR1 and CDR2: MDHEN and SYDVKM. V shed 4 bases, J shed 7 bases, and the junction held 5 bases outside the gene matches. The CDR3 extends over 15 amino acids.

This clone has only a few counts. V and J are TRBV7-3 and TRBJ2-1; TRBD2 might be the D (6 bases). This CDR3 contains 16 residues. Germline loops: CDR1 SGHTA, CDR2 FQGTGA. V was cut by 5 bases and J by 7 bases, with 21 bases left in between. The CDR3, as DNA: TGTGCCAGCAGCCCCATAGCGCGAGGTGGGGGGAATGAGCAGTTCTTC. It specifies CASSPIARGGGNEQFF.

The CDR3 here is CASSRDRLSAGELFF. In DNA form, the CDR3 reads TGTGCCAGCAGCCGGGACAGGTTGTCCGCCGGGGAGCTGTTTTTT. This chain joins TRBV7-3 and TRBJ2-2; 8 bases align to TRBD1. In germline, CDR1 is SGHTA, CDR2 FQGTGA. V was clipped by 5 bases and J by 6 bases; unmatched bases: 8. The length of the CDR3 is 15 residues.

This chain joins TRBV9 and TRBJ1-1; no firm D call. This CDR3 region has 15 residues. The V gene's germline CDR1 is SGDLS and CDR2 YYNGEE. Trimming shortened V by 3 bases and J by 1 base, and 13 bases separated the two germline ends. The CDR3 region is CASSAIQVSNTEAFF. The CDR3 DNA reads as TGTGCCAGCAGCGCGATACAAGTTTCGAACACTGAAGCTTTCTTT.

The rearrangement joins TRBV30 to TRBJ2-1, with 7 bases that match TRBD2. The CDR3 length is 14 residues. Per the germline V gene, CDR1 is GTSNPN and CDR2 is SVGIG (reference sequence). V was clipped by 3 bases and J by 1 base; unmatched bases: 3. The CDR3 sequence is CAWRKAGSYNEQFF. CDR3 DNA sequence: TGTGCCTGGAGGAAAGCGGGATCCTACAATGAGCAGTTCTTC.

The rearrangement links TRBV19 to TRBJ2-3; weak D call: TRBD2 (6 bases). Trimming stripped 7 bases from V and 2 bases from J, with 16 bases between. The CDR3 is 15 amino acids. Germline assignment: CDR1 LNHDA and CDR2 SQIVND (reference sequence). CDR3 in DNA: TGTGCCAGTAACACAGGCGGGGCTTACACAGATACGCAGTATTTT. Its protein is CASNTGGAYTDTQYF.

The rearrangement links TRBV3-1 (or the pseudogene TRBV3-2) to TRBJ1-6, with 9 positions matching TRBD1. The germline CDR1 and CDR2 sequences are LGHDT and YNNKEL (reference sequence). J was trimmed by 8 bases and V by 2 bases; bases with no gene match: 1. This CDR3 has 14 residues. CDR3 in amino acids: CASSQWDRDSPLHF. The CDR3 DNA follows: TGTGCCAGCAGCCAATGGGACAGGGATTCACCCCTCCACTTT.

The chain links TRBV6-2 or TRBV6-3 to TRBJ2-5; D possibly corresponds to TRBD2 (6 bases). V lost 2 bases and J lost 5, with 12 bases in between. Germline lookup yields CDR1 MNHEY and CDR2 SVGEGT. CDR3 length: 14 residues. CDR3 sequence: CASSYGGTGETQYF. The CDR3 DNA follows: TGTGCCAGCAGTTACGGGGGGACTGGGGAGACCCAGTACTTC.

This clone appeared once. The chain joins TRBV4-1 to TRBJ2-1, with 7 positions matching TRBD2. Germline-derived CDR1 and CDR2 are MGHRA and YSYEKL. The length of the CDR3 is 17 residues. Losses at the gene ends were 0 bases for V and 3 bases for J; bases not matched to a gene: 8. The CDR3 region is CASSQDRTGLHYNEQFF. In nucleotides, the CDR3 is TGCGCCAGCAGCCAAGATAGGACGGGACTACACTACAATGAGCAGTTCTTC.

This clone is a singleton in its sample. The chain links TRBV14 to TRBJ1-2, with no clear D. Trimming cost V 11 bases and J 0 bases, with 16 bases left between them. The CDR3 is 14 amino acids. Per germline, CDR1 SGHDN and CDR2 FVKESK. The CDR3 nucleotides read TGTGCCGGGAGTGGGGAGGACGCTAACTATGGCTACACCTTC. It codes for CAGSGEDANYGYTF.

This clone has only a few counts. The gene calls are TRBV7-6 and TRBJ2-5; 10 bases agree with TRBD2. Germline CDR1 is SGHVS and CDR2 is FNYEAQ. Trimming took 6 bases from V and 2 from J; bases not matched to a gene: 15. CDR3 length equals 18 residues. The CDR3 region is CASRPTQLAGETQETQYF. The CDR3 nucleotides read TGTGCCAGCAGACCTACCCAGCTAGCGGGGGAAACGCAAGAGACCCAGTACTTC.

The V and J genes are TRBV7-9 and TRBJ1-2; the match to TRBD1 covers 10 bases. With V trimmed by 3 bases and J by 3 bases, 1 base remained unmatched. The germline gives CDR1 SEHNR, CDR2 FQNEAQ (reference sequence). This CDR3 is 14 amino acids long. The DNA for the CDR3 is TGTGCCAGCAGCTTTGGGACAGGGGACTATGGCTACACCTTC. Its translation is CASSFGTGDYGYTF.

The CDR3 protein is CASSPWDRGGGYTF. The CDR3 coding sequence is TGTGCCAGCAGCCCCTGGGACAGGGGGGGTGGCTACACCTTC. This sequence joins TRBV7-2 and TRBJ1-2; TRBD1 matches at 11 bases. The CDR3 totals 14 residues. CDR1 SGHTA and CDR2 FQGNSA come from the germline V gene. The V and J ends lost 5 bases and 7 bases, in that order; junction bases with no gene match: 6.

The rearrangement links TRBV7-9 to TRBJ2-2, with D possibly matching TRBD2 (5 bases). The CDR3 is 16 residues long. The germline CDR1 and CDR2 sequences are SEHNR and FQNEAQ (reference sequence). V shed 2 bases and J shed 6 bases, with 16 bases lying between them. The CDR3 loop reads CASSLYGGTSPGELFF. DNA for the CDR3: TGTGCCAGCAGCTTATATGGTGGAACTAGTCCCGGGGAGCTGTTTTTT.

V and J are TRBV7-9 and TRBJ2-1; TRBD2 aligns across 7 bases. Germline V CDR1 and CDR2: SEHNR, FQNEAQ (reference sequence). CDR3 length: 13 amino acids. The V and J ends lost 2 bases and 10 bases, in that order; junction bases with no gene match: 5. CDR3 residues: CASSLRELAEQFF. In DNA, the CDR3 is TGTGCCAGCAGCTTACGGGAACTAGCGGAGCAGTTCTTC.

This chain connects TRBV3-1 (or the pseudogene TRBV3-2) to TRBJ1-6, with D perhaps matching TRBD1 (6 bases). Trimming left V 0 bases short and J 7 bases short, with 10 bases between. Germline CDR1 reads LGHDT; CDR2 reads YNNKEL (reference sequence). The CDR3 length is 15 residues. CDR3 residues: CASSQDRGHNSPLHF. The CDR3 DNA reads TGTGCCAGCAGCCAAGACAGGGGCCACAATTCACCCCTCCACTTT.

This clone showed up just once. The CDR3 DNA reads as TGTGCCAGCAGTTTCGGACTAGCGGGCTACAATGAGCAGTTCTTC. It codes for CASSFGLAGYNEQFF. The chain combines TRBV6-2 or TRBV6-3 with TRBJ2-1, with 11 positions matching TRBD2. V trimming: 4 bases; J trimming: 3 bases; junction bases outside the gene matches: 2. Germline loops: CDR1 MNHEY, CDR2 SVGEGT. The CDR3 runs to 15 residues.

The chain employs TRBV6-2 or TRBV6-3 and TRBJ1-6, with D possibly TRBD1 on 5 matching bases. The CDR3 consists of 14 residues. Trimming removed 5 bases from V and 7 bases from J, with 12 bases in between. Germline CDR1 MNHEY, CDR2 SVGEGT. CDR3 loop: CASSGQGGNSPLHF. As DNA, the CDR3 is TGTGCCAGCAGTGGGCAGGGTGGCAATTCACCCCTCCACTTT.

With respect to this clone: Within the sample, other DNA sequences also encode this same CDR3. The rearrangement links TRBV5-1 to TRBJ1-2, with 8 positions matching TRBD1. CDR3 length: 12 residues. Losses at the gene ends were 5 bases for V and 8 bases for J; bases not matched to a gene: 5. Germline V CDR1 and CDR2: SGHRS, YFSETQ. CDR3 amino acids: CASSPGGGGYTF. In DNA, the CDR3 is TGCGCCAGCAGTCCAGGGGGCGGAGGCTACACCTTC.

V usage is TRBV7-8 and J usage is TRBJ2-3; maybe TRBD2 (6 bases). This CDR3 is built from 14 residues. V dropped 5 bases and J dropped 5 bases, with 14 bases sitting between them. Germline lookup yields CDR1 SGHVS and CDR2 FQNEAQ. The CDR3 reads CASSLGTLRDTQYF. CDR3 sequence (DNA): TGTGCCAGCAGCCTCGGGACTCTCAGAGATACGCAGTATTTT.

This chain joins TRBV19 and TRBJ1-1, with 7 bases that match TRBD1. The length of the CDR3 is 17 residues. Per the germline V gene, CDR1 is LNHDA and CDR2 is SQIVND (reference sequence). V lost 3 bases and J lost 5; bases outside the gene matches: 15. The CDR3 loop is CASSIRRAGGTGTEAFF. The CDR3 bases are TGTGCCAGTAGTATCCGTAGGGCAGGGGGGACGGGGACTGAAGCTTTCTTT.

This sequence joins TRBV30 and TRBJ2-1; 7 bases match TRBD2. Germline assignment: CDR1 GTSNPN and CDR2 SVGIG (reference sequence). The CDR3 contains 12 residues. V shed 3 bases, J shed 9 bases, and the junction held 5 bases outside the gene matches. The CDR3, as DNA: TGTGCCTGGAGAACCCCGGGAGGTGAGCAGTTCTTC. It specifies CAWRTPGGEQFF.

This sequence joins TRBV15 and TRBJ2-1, with TRBD2 matching 8 bases. Germline trimming cut 0 bases from V and 7 bases from J; bases unmatched to any gene: 2. CDR3 length: 14 amino acids. Germline CDR1 and CDR2: LNHNV and YYDKDF (reference sequence). The CDR3 DNA is TGTGCCACCAGCAGAGAAGCGGGAGAAAATGAGCAGTTCTTC. Encoded protein: CATSREAGENEQFF. The full variable domain, rest sourced from reference TRBV15 and TRBJ2-1, is DAMVIQNPRYQVTQFGKPVTLSCSQTLNHNVMYWYQQKSSQAPKLLFHYYDKDFNNEADTPDNFQSRRPNTSFCFLDIRSPGLGDTAMYLCATSREAGENEQFFGPGTRLTVL.

CDR3 DNA sequence: TGTGCCAGCAGCCCGCGGGGGATTGGGGATGAGCAGTTCTTC. Protein: CASSPRGIGDEQFF. The chain links TRBV7-9 to TRBJ2-1; the match to TRBD2 covers 7 bases. The CDR3 loop spans 14 amino acids. V shed 5 bases, J shed 8 bases, and the junction held 9 bases outside the gene matches. Germline values: CDR1 SEHNR, CDR2 FQNEAQ (reference sequence).

J is TRBJ1-1 and V is TRBV12-3 or TRBV12-4, with D hard to call. The CDR3 runs 12 residues. V was pared by 5 bases and J by 7 bases, with 11 bases between. The CDR3: CASSPSFSEAFF. The CDR3, as DNA: TGTGCCAGCAGTCCCTCCTTCAGTGAAGCTTTCTTT.